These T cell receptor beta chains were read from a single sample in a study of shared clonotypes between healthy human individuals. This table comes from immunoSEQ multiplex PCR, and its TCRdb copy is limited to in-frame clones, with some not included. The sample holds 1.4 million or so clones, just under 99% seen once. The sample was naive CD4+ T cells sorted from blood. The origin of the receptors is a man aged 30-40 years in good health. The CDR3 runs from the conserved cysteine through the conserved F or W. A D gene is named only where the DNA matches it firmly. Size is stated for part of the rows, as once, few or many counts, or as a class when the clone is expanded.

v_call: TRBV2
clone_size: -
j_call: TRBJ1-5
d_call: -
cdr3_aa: CASSEGRNNQPQHF
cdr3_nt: TGTGCCAGCAGTGAAGGACGTAACAATCAGCCCCAGCATTTT

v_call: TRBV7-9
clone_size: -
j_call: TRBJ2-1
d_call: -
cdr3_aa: CASSLSPIHVTRNEQFF
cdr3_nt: TGTGCCAGCAGCTTAAGTCCGATACACGTCACCCGAAATGAGCAGTTCTTC

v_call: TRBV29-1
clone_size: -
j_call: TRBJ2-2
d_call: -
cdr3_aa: CSVAVGVNTGELFF
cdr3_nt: TGCAGCGTTGCGGTAGGCGTTAACACCGGGGAGCTGTTTTTT

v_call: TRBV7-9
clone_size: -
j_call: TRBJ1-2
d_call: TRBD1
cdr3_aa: CASSQRINRDRRYGYTF
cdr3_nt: TGTGCCAGCAGCCAGAGGATAAACCGGGACAGAAGATATGGCTACACCTTC

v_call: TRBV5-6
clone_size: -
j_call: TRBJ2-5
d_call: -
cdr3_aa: CASSLWGEETQYF
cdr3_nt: TGTGCCAGCAGCTTATGGGGGGAAGAGACCCAGTACTTC

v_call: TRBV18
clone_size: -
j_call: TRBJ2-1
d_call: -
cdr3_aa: CASSPVGYYNEQFF
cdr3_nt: TGTGCCAGCTCACCGGTCGGGTACTACAATGAGCAGTTCTTC

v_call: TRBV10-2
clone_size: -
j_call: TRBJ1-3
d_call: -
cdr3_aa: CASSEQAGNTIYF
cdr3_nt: TGCGCCAGCAGTGAACAAGCTGGAAACACCATATATTTT

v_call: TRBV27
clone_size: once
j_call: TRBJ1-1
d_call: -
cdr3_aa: CASKKGLYTEAFF
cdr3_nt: TGTGCCAGCAAAAAGGGGCTGTACACTGAAGCTTTCTTT

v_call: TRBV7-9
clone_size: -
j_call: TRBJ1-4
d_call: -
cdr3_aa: CASSFRGFNEKLFF
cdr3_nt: TGTGCCAGCAGCTTTAGGGGATTTAATGAAAAACTGTTTTTT

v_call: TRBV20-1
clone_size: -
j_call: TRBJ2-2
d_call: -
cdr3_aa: CSASLTGELFF
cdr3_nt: TGCAGTGCTTCTTTGACCGGGGAGCTGTTTTTT

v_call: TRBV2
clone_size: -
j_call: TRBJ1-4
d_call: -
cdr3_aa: CASSGGTENEKLFF
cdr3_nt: TGTGCCAGCAGTGGGGGGACGGAGAATGAAAAACTGTTTTTT

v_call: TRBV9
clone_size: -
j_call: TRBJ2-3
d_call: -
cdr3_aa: CASSVSVADTQYF
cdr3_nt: TGTGCCAGCAGCGTATCAGTGGCAGATACGCAGTATTTT

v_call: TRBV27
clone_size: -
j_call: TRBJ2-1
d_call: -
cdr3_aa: CASSVTGALPNEQFF
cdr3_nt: TGTGCCAGCAGTGTTACGGGAGCCCTTCCCAATGAGCAGTTCTTC

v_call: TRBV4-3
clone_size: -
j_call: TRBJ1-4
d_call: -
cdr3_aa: CASSQVSGVGRRLFF
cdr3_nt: TGCGCCAGCAGCCAAGTAAGCGGGGTCGGACGAAGACTGTTTTTT

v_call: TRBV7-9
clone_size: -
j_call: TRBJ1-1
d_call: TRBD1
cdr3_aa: CASSLRQGPNTEAFF
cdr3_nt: TGTGCCAGCAGCTTAAGACAGGGACCTAACACTGAAGCTTTCTTT

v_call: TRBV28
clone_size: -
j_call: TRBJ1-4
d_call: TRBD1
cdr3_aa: CASSFTGGDEKLFF
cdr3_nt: TGTGCCAGCAGTTTCACAGGGGGCGATGAAAAACTGTTTTTT

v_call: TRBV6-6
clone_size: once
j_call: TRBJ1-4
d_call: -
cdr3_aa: CASSYSGLDVNEKLFF
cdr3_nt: TGTGCCAGCAGTTACTCGGGATTGGACGTGAACGAAAAACTGTTTTTT

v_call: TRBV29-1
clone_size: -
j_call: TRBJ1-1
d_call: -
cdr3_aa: CSATVNLGTEAFF
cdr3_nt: TGCAGCGCCACGGTCAATTTAGGGACTGAAGCTTTCTTT

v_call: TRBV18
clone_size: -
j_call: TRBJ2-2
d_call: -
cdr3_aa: CASSPPSAGELFF
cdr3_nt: TGTGCCAGCTCACCACCGAGTGCCGGGGAGCTGTTTTTT

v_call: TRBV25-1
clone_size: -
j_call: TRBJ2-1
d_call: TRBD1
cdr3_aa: CASALWDRGLNEQFF
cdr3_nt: TGTGCCAGCGCCCTTTGGGACAGGGGGCTGAATGAGCAGTTCTTC

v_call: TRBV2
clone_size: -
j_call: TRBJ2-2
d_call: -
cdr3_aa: CASSAAGELFF
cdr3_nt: TGTGCCAGCAGTGCGGCCGGGGAGCTGTTTTTT

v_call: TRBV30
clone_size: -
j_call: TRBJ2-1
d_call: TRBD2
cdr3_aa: CAWKLAGIYNEQFF
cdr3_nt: TGTGCCTGGAAACTAGCGGGTATATACAATGAGCAGTTCTTC